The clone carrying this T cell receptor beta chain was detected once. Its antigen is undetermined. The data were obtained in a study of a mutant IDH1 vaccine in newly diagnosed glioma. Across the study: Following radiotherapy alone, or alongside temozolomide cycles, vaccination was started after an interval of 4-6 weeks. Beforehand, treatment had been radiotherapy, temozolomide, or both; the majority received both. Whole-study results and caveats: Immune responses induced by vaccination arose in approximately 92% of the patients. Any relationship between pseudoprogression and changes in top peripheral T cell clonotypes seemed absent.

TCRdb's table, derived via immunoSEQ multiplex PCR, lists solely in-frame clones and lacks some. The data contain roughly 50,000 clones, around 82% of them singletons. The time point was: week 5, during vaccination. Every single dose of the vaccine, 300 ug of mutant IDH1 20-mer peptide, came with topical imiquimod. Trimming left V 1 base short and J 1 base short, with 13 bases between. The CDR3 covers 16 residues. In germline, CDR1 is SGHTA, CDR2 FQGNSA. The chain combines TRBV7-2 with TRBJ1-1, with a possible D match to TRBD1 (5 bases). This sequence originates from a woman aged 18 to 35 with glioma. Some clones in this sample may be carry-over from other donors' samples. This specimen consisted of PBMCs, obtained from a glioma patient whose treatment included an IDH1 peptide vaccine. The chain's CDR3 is CASSLVRYTGNTEAFF. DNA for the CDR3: TGTGCCAGCAGCTTAGTCCGTTACACAGGGAACACTGAAGCTTTCTTT.